The 25 T cell receptor beta chains below were found in one sample sequenced in a study of blood T cell repertoires in COVID-19. Assay used: immunoSEQ multiplex PCR; TCRdb lists only in-frame clones, some missing. The sample contains around 100,000 clones, over 85% of which appear only once. Material: peripheral blood. These receptors all come from a woman aged 45-59 years with COVID-19, enrolled during active disease.

This clone was seen only a few times. The gene calls are TRBV11-2 and TRBJ1-1; D gene unclear. The CDR3 sequence is 13 residues long. Germline assignment: CDR1 SGHAT and CDR2 FQNNGV. V lost 5 bases and J lost 5, with 12 bases in between. The CDR3 sequence: CASSLTGITEAFF. The CDR3 coding sequence is TGTGCCAGCAGCCTAACGGGGATAACTGAAGCTTTCTTT.

The genes are TRBV24-1 and TRBJ2-3; no clear D. Trimming left V 4 bases short and J 1 base short, with 8 bases between. Germline V lookup: CDR1 KGHDR, CDR2 SFDVKD. The CDR3 covers 14 residues. DNA of the CDR3: TGTGCCACCAGTGAAACTGGTGGCACAGATACGCAGTATTTT. This translates into CATSETGGTDTQYF.

The gene calls are TRBV5-1 and TRBJ1-2, with TRBD1 as a possible D gene (5 bases). Germline CDR1 is SGHRS and CDR2 is YFSETQ. Trimming stripped 0 bases from V and 1 base from J, with 10 bases between. This CDR3 is 15 amino acids long. CDR3 DNA sequence: TGCGCCAGCAGCTTGGGACAGACTCTTAACTATGGCTACACCTTC. Translation gives CASSLGQTLNYGYTF.

The J gene is TRBJ1-3, the V gene TRBV5-4; TRBD1 is a possible D gene (6 bases). The V end was cut by 2 bases, the J end by 4 bases, with 7 bases between. The CDR3 extends over 13 amino acids. Germline V gene sequence: CDR1 SGHNT, CDR2 YYREEE (reference sequence). The CDR3 reads CASSFQGGNTIYF. The DNA for the CDR3 is TGTGCCAGCAGCTTTCAGGGGGGAAACACCATATATTTT.

The chain employs TRBV19 and TRBJ1-4; D is uncertain. The CDR3 spans 15 residues. Deletions cut 8 bases from V and 7 bases from J, with 20 bases between. The germline V gene has CDR1 LNHDA and CDR2 SQIVND (reference sequence). The CDR3 nucleotides are TGTGCCAGTTCCCGGGAGCAAACACAATTTGAAAAACTGTTTTTT. Translating it yields CASSREQTQFEKLFF.

The chain is built from TRBV21-1 and TRBJ2-7; the DNA was not used to check the table's D call, TRBD2. TRBV21-1 constitutes a pseudogene. The CDR3 loop spans 21 amino acids. The CDR3, as DNA: TGTGCCAGCAGCAAAGAGGGGCCGCTAGCGGGGGGACCTCATTCCCCCTACGAGCAGTACGTC. This codes for CASSKEGPLAGGPHSPYEQYV.

The V call is TRBV5-1, the J call TRBJ2-7, with D possibly matching TRBD1 (6 bases). Trimming pared 2 bases from V and 10 bases from J, leaving 13 bases between. The CDR3 consists of 12 residues. Germline values: CDR1 SGHRS, CDR2 YFSETQ. CDR3: CASSLPDRFQYF. The DNA for the CDR3 is TGCGCCAGCAGCTTACCCGACAGGTTTCAGTACTTC.

This clone was counted once. This chain connects TRBV6-1 to TRBJ2-4, with D maybe TRBD1 (5 bases). The CDR3 has 15 amino acids. Germline V gene lookup returns CDR1 MNHNS and CDR2 SASEGT. Trimming took 1 base from V and 4 from J, leaving 11 bases between them. The CDR3 spells CASSEEGQGKNIQYF. CDR3 coding DNA: TGTGCCAGCAGTGAAGAGGGCCAGGGAAAAAACATTCAGTACTTC.

The J gene is TRBJ1-1, the V gene TRBV6-5; D might be TRBD1 (5 bases). Germline-derived CDR1 and CDR2 are MNHEY and SVGAGI. The CDR3 runs to 14 residues. V was shortened by 6 bases and J by 1 base, with 12 bases between the two germline ends. The DNA of the CDR3 is TGTGCCAGCAGGGGTCAGGGCTGGAACACTGAAGCTTTCTTT. Translated, it gives CASRGQGWNTEAFF.

The chain recombines TRBV10-3 with TRBJ1-5, with a possible D match to TRBD1 (6 bases). Trimming stripped 3 bases from V and 0 bases from J, with 9 bases between. Looked up from germline, CDR1 is ENHRY and CDR2 is SYGVKD. This CDR3 contains 15 residues. The CDR3 loop reads CAISDGGHSNQPQHF. Here the CDR3 DNA reads TGTGCCATCAGTGATGGGGGCCATAGCAATCAGCCCCAGCATTTT.

The CDR3 DNA reads TGTGCCTGGGGACTAGCGGGGGGGCGGCTGTTCTTC. Translation gives CAWGLAGGRLFF. This chain joins TRBV30 and TRBJ2-1; 15 bases match TRBD2. V lost 5 bases and J lost 15; bases outside the gene matches: 5. The CDR3 has 12 residues. Germline assignment: CDR1 GTSNPN and CDR2 SVGIG (reference sequence). Looking up the rest from reference TRBV30 and TRBJ2-1 gives the full variable domain: SQTIHQWPATLVQPVGSPLSLECTVEGTSNPNLYWYRQAAGRGLQLLFYSVGIGQISSEVPQNLSASRPQDRQFILSSKKLLLSDSGFYLCAWGLAGGRLFFGPGTRLTVL.

V is TRBV25-1 and J is TRBJ2-5, with D tentatively TRBD2 (6 bases). Germline V gene lookup returns CDR1 MGHDK and CDR2 SYGVNS. V shed 1 base and J shed 5 bases, with 11 bases lying between them. CDR3 length: 14 residues. The DNA for the CDR3 is TGTGCCAGCAGTGAATGGGGGGTTGGGGAGACCCAGTACTTC. Its protein is CASSEWGVGETQYF.

The chain combines TRBV28 with TRBJ1-6, with TRBD1 matching 9 bases. This CDR3 has 14 residues. Germline assignment: CDR1 MDHEN and CDR2 SYDVKM. V shed 4 bases and J 8 bases; nucleotides not matched to a gene: 3. The chain's CDR3 is CASSWGQGHSPLHF. DNA of the CDR3: TGTGCCAGCAGTTGGGGACAGGGCCATTCACCCCTCCACTTT.

V gene TRBV19 combines with J gene TRBJ1-1; possibly TRBD1 for D (5 bases). CDR1 and CDR2 (germline): LNHDA, SQIVND (reference sequence). The V gene lost 5 bases and the J gene lost 3 bases, with 22 bases spanning the gap. The CDR3 is 17 amino acids. CDR3 sequence (DNA): TGTGCCAGTAGTTTTGGAATATCGACAGCAACCTACACTGAAGCTTTCTTT. Its translation is CASSFGISTATYTEAFF.

The chain uses TRBV3-1 (or the pseudogene TRBV3-2) and TRBJ2-2, with 8 bases identical to TRBD2. Germline V gene lookup returns CDR1 LGHDT and CDR2 YNNKEL (reference sequence). The CDR3 has 16 residues. V trimming: 5 bases; J trimming: 4 bases; junction bases outside the gene matches: 9. CDR3 sequence reads: CASSSRGGHGTGELFF. CDR3 DNA: TGTGCCAGCAGCTCTCGGGGGGGCCATGGCACCGGGGAGCTGTTTTTT.

The chain is built from TRBV7-9 and TRBJ2-7, with TRBD1 identical over 10 bases. CDR3 length: 15 residues. Germline-derived CDR1 and CDR2 are SEHNR and FQNEAQ (reference sequence). J lost 7 bases, V lost 5 bases, and 11 bases had no gene match. The CDR3 DNA follows: TGTGCCAGCAGCCGCGGTGGGGACAGGGGATGGGAGCAGTACTTC. Translating gives CASSRGGDRGWEQYF.

This clone was detected once. This chain links TRBV5-6 with TRBJ1-2; 9 bases are a match to TRBD1. Trimming at V came to 3 bases and at J to 3 bases, leaving 9 bases not matched to a gene. The CDR3 is 16 residues long. In germline, CDR1 is SGHDT, CDR2 YYEEEE. The CDR3 sequence is CASSYWDRALDYGYTF. CDR3 coding DNA: TGTGCCAGCAGCTACTGGGACAGGGCTTTGGACTATGGCTACACCTTC.

This chain's CDR3 is CASTQTFDRGLNEQYF. CDR3 coding DNA: TGCGCCAGCACCCAGACCTTCGACAGGGGGCTCAACGAGCAGTACTTC. The chain uses TRBV5-1 and TRBJ2-7; 10 bases agree with TRBD1. The germline V gene has CDR1 SGHRS and CDR2 YFSETQ. V lost 6 bases, J lost 5 bases, and 14 bases stayed unmatched. CDR3 length equals 16 residues.

The chain recombines TRBV6-5 with TRBJ1-5; 7 bases align to TRBD1. The V gene's germline CDR1 is MNHEY and CDR2 SVGAGI. The ends lost 7 bases at V and 6 bases at J; junction bases unmatched: 6. This CDR3 has 13 residues. The CDR3 sequence: CASTLDRSQPQHF. The CDR3 coding sequence is TGTGCCAGCACTCTGGACAGGTCTCAGCCCCAGCATTTT.

This clone has only one observation. The V call is TRBV27, the J call TRBJ1-5; TRBD1 matches 7 bases. This CDR3 has 16 residues. CDR1 is MNHEY and CDR2 is SMNVEV in the germline V gene (reference sequence). The junction had 8 bases not matched to a gene; V was cut back by 5 bases and J by 1 base. CDR3 protein: CASSPAGGLSNQPQHF. The CDR3 bases are TGTGCCAGCAGTCCCGCAGGGGGGCTGAGCAATCAGCCCCAGCATTTT.

The J gene is TRBJ2-5, the V gene TRBV18, with D perhaps TRBD1 (7 bases). This CDR3 is 15 amino acids long. Germline-derived CDR1 and CDR2 are KGHSH and LQKENI. V was pared by 2 bases and J by 2 bases, with 12 bases between. The CDR3 DNA reads as TGTGCCAGCTCACCAAGGAGGGGGCGGCAAGAGACCCAGTACTTC. Translated, it gives CASSPRRGRQETQYF.

This clone was found a few times. The chain recombines TRBV25-1 with TRBJ1-2, with 10 bases lining up with TRBD1. The CDR3 consists of 14 residues. The germline gives CDR1 MGHDK, CDR2 SYGVNS. The V and J ends lost 5 bases and 8 bases, in that order; junction bases with no gene match: 8. CDR3 bases: TGTGCCAGCAGTCCGACCGGGACAGGGGCCGGCTACACCTTC. Translated: CASSPTGTGAGYTF.

This chain uses TRBV5-1 with TRBJ2-3; no firm D call. The V and J ends lost 0 bases and 4 bases respectively, with 6 bases between them. This CDR3 has 13 residues. The germline V gene encodes CDR1 SGHRS and CDR2 YFSETQ. Here the CDR3 reads CASSLARADTQYF. The CDR3 DNA reads as TGCGCCAGCAGCTTGGCTCGGGCAGATACGCAGTATTTT. Complete variable domain (other parts from reference TRBV5-1 and TRBJ2-3): KAGVTQTPRYLIKTRGQQVTLSCSPISGHRSVSWYQQTPGQGLQFLFEYFSETQRNKGNFPGRFSGRQFSNSRSEMNVSTLELGDSALYLCASSLARADTQYFGPGTRLTVL.

CDR3 loop: CASRSQGYSSGANVLTF. CDR3 nucleotide sequence: TGTGCCAGTAGATCACAGGGCTACTCCTCTGGGGCCAACGTCCTGACTTTC. V and J are TRBV19 and TRBJ2-6; D is perhaps TRBD1 (6 bases). The CDR3 has 17 amino acids. CDR1 and CDR2 from the germline V gene are LNHDA and SQIVND (reference sequence). Trimming removed 6 bases at V and 0 bases at J, with 15 bases between. Using reference TRBV19 and TRBJ2-6 for the parts outside the CDR3, the full variable domain is DGGITQSPKYLFRKEGQNVTLSCEQNLNHDAMYWYRQDPGQGLRLIYYSQIVNDFQKGDIAEGYSVSREKKESFPLTVTSAQKNPTAFYLCASRSQGYSSGANVLTFGAGSRLTVL.

This chain uses TRBV10-3 with TRBJ2-3; D unclear. CDR3 length: 12 amino acids. V dropped 5 bases and J dropped 0 bases, with 3 bases sitting between them. CDR1 ENHRY and CDR2 SYGVKD come from the germline V gene. As DNA, the CDR3 is TGTGCCATCAGTCCTAGCACAGATACGCAGTATTTT. It translates to CAISPSTDTQYF.